This entry features one TCR beta chain sequence. Antigen unknown. This specimen belongs to a study of CD8 T cells in ankylosing spondylitis. Germline assignment: CDR1 SEHNR and CDR2 FQNEAQ (reference sequence). The V gene end was trimmed by 8 bases and the J gene end by 5 bases; junction bases not matched to a gene: 9. The length of the CDR3 is 14 residues. Making the TCR beta libraries involved quantitative 5'-RACE with molecular barcodes. TCRdb re-analysed the 5' RACE reads in MiXCR, keeping a single row per CDR3 protein. The sample has a few hundred thousand distinct CDR3 sequences, 10% to 13% seen once; the top ten hold roughly a fifth. Study results and caveats: The authors found the disease-linked clones to be CD8+ and relatively rare in peripheral blood. A TCR beta motif of 8 or 9 highly homologous variants appeared characteristic of ankylosing spondylitis blood.

This clonotype was obtained from a male donor with ankylosing spondylitis or in good health (not recorded which). V gene TRBV7-9 combines with J gene TRBJ2-5; 9 bases are shared with TRBD1. The sequenced sample consisted of blood, either unsorted or a sorted T cell fraction (not recorded which). CDR3 protein: CASPGQGLGETQYF. CDR3 DNA sequence: TGTGCCAGCCCCGGACAGGGGTTAGGGGAGACCCAGTACTTC.